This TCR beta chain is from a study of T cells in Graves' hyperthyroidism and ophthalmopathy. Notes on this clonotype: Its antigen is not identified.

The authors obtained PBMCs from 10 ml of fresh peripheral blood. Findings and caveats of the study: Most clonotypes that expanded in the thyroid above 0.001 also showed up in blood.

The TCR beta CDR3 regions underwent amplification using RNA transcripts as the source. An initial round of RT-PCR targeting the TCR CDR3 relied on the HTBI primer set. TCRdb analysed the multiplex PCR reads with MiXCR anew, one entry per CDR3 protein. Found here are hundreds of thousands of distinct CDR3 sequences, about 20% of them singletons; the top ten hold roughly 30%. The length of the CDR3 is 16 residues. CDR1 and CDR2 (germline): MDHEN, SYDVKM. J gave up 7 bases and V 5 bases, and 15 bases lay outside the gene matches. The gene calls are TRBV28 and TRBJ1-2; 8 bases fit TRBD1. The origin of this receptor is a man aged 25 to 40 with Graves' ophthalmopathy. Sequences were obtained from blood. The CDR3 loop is CASSRRSRTGRGGYTF. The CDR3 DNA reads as TGTGCCAGCAGTCGGCGATCAAGGACAGGGAGGGGTGGCTACACCTTC.